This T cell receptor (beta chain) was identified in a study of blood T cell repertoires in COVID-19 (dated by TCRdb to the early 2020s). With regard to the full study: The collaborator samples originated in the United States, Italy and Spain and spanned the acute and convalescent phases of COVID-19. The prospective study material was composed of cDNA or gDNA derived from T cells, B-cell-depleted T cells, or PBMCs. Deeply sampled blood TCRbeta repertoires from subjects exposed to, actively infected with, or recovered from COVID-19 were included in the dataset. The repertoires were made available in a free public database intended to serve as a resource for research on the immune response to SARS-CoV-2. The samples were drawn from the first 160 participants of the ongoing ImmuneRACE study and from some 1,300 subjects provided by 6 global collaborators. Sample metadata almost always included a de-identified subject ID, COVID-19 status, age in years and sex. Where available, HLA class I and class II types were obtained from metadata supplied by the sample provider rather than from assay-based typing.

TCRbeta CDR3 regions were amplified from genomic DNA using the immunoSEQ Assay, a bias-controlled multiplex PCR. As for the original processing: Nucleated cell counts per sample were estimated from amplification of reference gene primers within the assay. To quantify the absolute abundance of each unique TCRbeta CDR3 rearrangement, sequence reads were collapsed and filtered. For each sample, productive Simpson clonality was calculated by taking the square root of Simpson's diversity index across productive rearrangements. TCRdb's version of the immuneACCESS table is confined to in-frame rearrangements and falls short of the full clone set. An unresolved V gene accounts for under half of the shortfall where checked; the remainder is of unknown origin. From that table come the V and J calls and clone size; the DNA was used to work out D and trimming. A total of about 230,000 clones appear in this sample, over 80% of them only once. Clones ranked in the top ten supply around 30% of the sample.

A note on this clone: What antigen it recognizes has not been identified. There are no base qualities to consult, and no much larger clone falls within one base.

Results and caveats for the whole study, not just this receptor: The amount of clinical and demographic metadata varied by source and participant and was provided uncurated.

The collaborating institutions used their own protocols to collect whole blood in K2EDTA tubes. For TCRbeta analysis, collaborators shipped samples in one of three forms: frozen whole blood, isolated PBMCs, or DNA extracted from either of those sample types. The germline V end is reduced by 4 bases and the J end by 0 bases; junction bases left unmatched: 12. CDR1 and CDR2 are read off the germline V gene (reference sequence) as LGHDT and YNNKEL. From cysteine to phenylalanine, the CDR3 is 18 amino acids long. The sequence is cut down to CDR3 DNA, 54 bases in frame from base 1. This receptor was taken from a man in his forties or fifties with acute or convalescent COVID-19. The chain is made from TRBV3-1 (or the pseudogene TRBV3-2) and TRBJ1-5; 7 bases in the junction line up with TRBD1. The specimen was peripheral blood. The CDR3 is CASSLPGQLYYSNQPQHF. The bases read TGTGCCAGCAGCCTCCCGGGACAGCTGTATTATAGCAATCAGCCCCAGCATTTT.